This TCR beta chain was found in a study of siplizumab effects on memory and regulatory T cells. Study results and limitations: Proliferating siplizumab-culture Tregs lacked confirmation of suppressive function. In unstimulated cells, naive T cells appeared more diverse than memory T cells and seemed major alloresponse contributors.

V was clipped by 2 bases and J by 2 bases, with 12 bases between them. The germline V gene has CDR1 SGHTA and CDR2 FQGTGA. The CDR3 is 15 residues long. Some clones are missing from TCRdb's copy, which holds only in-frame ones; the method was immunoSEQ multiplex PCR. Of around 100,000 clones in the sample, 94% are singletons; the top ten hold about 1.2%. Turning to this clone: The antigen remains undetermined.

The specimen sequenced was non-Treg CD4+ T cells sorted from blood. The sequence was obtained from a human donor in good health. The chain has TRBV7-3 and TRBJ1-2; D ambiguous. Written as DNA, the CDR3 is TGTGCCAGCAGCTTATTCCCGACGGCGAACTATGGCTACACCTTC. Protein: CASSLFPTANYGYTF.